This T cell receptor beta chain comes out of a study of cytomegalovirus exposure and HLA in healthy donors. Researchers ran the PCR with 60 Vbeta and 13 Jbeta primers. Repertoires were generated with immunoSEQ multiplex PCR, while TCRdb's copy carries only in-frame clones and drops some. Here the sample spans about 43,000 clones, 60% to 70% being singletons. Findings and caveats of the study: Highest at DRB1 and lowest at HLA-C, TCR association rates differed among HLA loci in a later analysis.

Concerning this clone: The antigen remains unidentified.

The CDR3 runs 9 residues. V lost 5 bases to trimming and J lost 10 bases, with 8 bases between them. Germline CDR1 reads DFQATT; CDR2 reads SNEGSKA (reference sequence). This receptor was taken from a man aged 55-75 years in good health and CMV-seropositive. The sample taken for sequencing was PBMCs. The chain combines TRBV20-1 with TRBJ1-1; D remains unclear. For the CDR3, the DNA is TGCAGTGCTGACCGAGGAGCTTTCTTT. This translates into CSADRGAFF.